The subject of this entry is one T cell receptor beta chain. Its antigen is as yet unknown. The sample is drawn from a study of graft-versus-host responses after intestinal transplantation. The assay was immunoSEQ multiplex PCR, and TCRdb's table has in-frame clones only and misses some. The sample carries 65,000 to 85,000 clones, over 75% recorded once. Between the trimmed V and J ends, which lost 0 bases and 3 bases, there was a span of 6 bases. Looked up from germline, CDR1 is LGHNA and CDR2 is YNFKEQ. The CDR3 runs to 13 residues. The V gene is TRBV4-2, the J gene TRBJ2-7; D gene unclear. This receptor was identified in a human donor who was the organ donor for an intestinal transplant. Sequenced material: unstimulated CD8+ T cells sorted from spleen or lymph node cells, taken before transplant. In DNA form, the CDR3 reads TGTGCCAGCAGCCAAGAATTATTCTACGAGCAGTACTTC. This sequence encodes CASSQELFYEQYF.